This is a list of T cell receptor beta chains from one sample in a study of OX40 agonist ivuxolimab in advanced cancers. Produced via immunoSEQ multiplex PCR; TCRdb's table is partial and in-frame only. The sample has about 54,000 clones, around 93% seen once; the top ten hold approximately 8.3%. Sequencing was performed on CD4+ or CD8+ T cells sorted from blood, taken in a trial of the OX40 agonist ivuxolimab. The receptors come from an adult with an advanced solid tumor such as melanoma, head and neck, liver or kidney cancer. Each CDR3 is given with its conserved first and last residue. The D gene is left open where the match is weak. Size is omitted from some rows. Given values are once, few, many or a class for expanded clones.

CASSYTGSNTGELFF,TGTGCCAGCAGTTACACAGGGTCGAACACCGGGGAGCTGTTTTTT,TRBJ2-2,.,.,TRBV6-5
CASSTFGRGTDTQYF,TGTGCCAGCAGTACCTTTGGGAGGGGCACAGATACGCAGTATTTT,TRBJ2-3,once,TRBD2,TRBV11-2
CAWVPTGISYEQYF,TGTGCCTGGGTACCGACCGGGATCTCCTACGAGCAGTACTTC,TRBJ2-7,.,.,TRBV30
CATSRFGEGGIQETQYF,TGTGCCACCAGCAGATTCGGAGAGGGTGGCATCCAAGAGACCCAGTACTTC,TRBJ2-5,.,.,TRBV15
CASKAAGGNEQFF,TGTGCCAGCAAGGCAGCGGGGGGCAATGAGCAGTTCTTC,TRBJ2-1,once,TRBD2,TRBV9
CASSFSVTAYGYTF,TGTGCCAGCAGTTTTTCTGTGACAGCTTATGGCTACACCTTC,TRBJ1-2,.,.,TRBV27
CASSWGWGGFYEQYF,TGTGCCAGCAGTTGGGGCTGGGGGGGGTTTTACGAGCAGTACTTC,TRBJ2-7,.,TRBD2,TRBV28
CASSLAPLTSGIREQYF,TGTGCCAGCAGCTTGGCCCCACTAACTAGCGGGATACGCGAGCAGTACTTC,TRBJ2-7,.,TRBD2,TRBV5-4
CATSRDLNGATGELFF,TGTGCCACCAGCAGAGATCTAAATGGGGCAACCGGGGAGCTGTTTTTT,TRBJ2-2,once,.,TRBV15
CASSHTRGNTGELFF,TGTGCCAGCAGCCATACTCGGGGAAACACCGGGGAGCTGTTTTTT,TRBJ2-2,.,.,TRBV16
CASSVASGTYEQYF,TGTGCCAGCAGCGTAGCTAGCGGAACCTACGAGCAGTACTTC,TRBJ2-7,.,TRBD2,TRBV9
CASRIGGPYEQYF,TGTGCCAGCAGGATCGGGGGCCCCTACGAGCAGTACTTC,TRBJ2-7,.,.,TRBV6-1
CASSIEGGRSYEQYF,TGTGCCAGTAGTATTGAGGGAGGCCGCTCCTACGAGCAGTACTTC,TRBJ2-7,.,.,TRBV19
CASSFTSGTAYTEAFF,TGTGCCAGCAGTTTTACTTCCGGGACGGCCTACACTGAAGCTTTCTTT,TRBJ1-1,.,.,TRBV27
CASSRGGTSGPYEQYF,TGTGCCAGCAGTCGGGGGGGGACTAGCGGGCCTTACGAGCAGTACTTC,TRBJ2-7,.,TRBD2,TRBV27
CASSFAGGEQYF,TGTGCCAGCAGCTTCGCAGGGGGCGAGCAGTACTTC,TRBJ2-7,few,TRBD1,TRBV11-3
CASSPGQGNIQYF,TGTGCCAGCAGCCCCGGACAGGGTAACATTCAGTACTTC,TRBJ2-4,once,TRBD1,TRBV7-9
CASSVGLGNTEAFF,TGTGCCAGCAGCGTAGGGCTGGGGAACACTGAAGCTTTCTTT,TRBJ1-1,.,.,TRBV9
CASSFSSGEKLFF,TGTGCCAGCAGTTTTTCTTCGGGTGAAAAACTGTTTTTT,TRBJ1-4,few,.,TRBV28
CASSDLGGNGYTF,TGTGCCAGCAGTGATTTGGGGGGGAATGGCTACACCTTC,TRBJ1-2,.,.,TRBV6-1
CASSQTRDSSNQPQHF,TGTGCCAGCAGCCAAACACGGGATTCTAGCAATCAGCCCCAGCATTTT,TRBJ1-5,.,.,TRBV4-2
CASSELTQPQHF,TGTGCCAGCTCCGAGTTGACTCAGCCCCAGCATTTT,TRBJ1-5,.,.,TRBV6-6
CASSMGLNTGELFF,TGTGCCAGTAGTATGGGGTTGAACACCGGGGAGCTGTTTTTT,TRBJ2-2,.,.,TRBV19